The rows below give T cell receptor beta chains drawn from one sample of a study of cytomegalovirus exposure and HLA in healthy donors. Clones were sequenced by immunoSEQ multiplex PCR, and TCRdb holds only the in-frame ones, with some missing. The repertoire holds 200,000 to 250,000 clones, approximately 90% seen once, with approximately 1% in the top ten. Source material: PBMCs. Receptors originate from a woman under 30 in good health and CMV-seronegative. Each CDR3 is given with its conserved first and last residue. A D gene is named only where the DNA matches it firmly. Some rows mark clone size as missing; the rest say once, few, many or name a class of expanded clone.

D gene	V gene	J gene	clone size	CDR3 DNA	CDR3 protein
TRBD1	TRBV2	TRBJ1-5	-	TGTGCCAGCAGTGATCGGACAGGGGGAATCAATCAGCCCCAGCATTTT	CASSDRTGGINQPQHF
-	TRBV6-1	TRBJ1-5	-	TGTGCCAGCAGTGAAAACTCCAGCAATCAGCCCCAGCATTTT	CASSENSSNQPQHF
TRBD1	TRBV5-4	TRBJ2-7	-	TGTGCCAGCAGCCGGAGCGGGGACAGGGGGCGAAAAAGCTCCTACGAGCAGTACTTC	CASSRSGDRGRKSSYEQYF
TRBD2	TRBV5-1	TRBJ2-5	once	TGCGCCAGCAGCTTGGATGTAGCGGGGGGCCATTACTTC	CASSLDVAGGHYF
-	TRBV19	TRBJ2-3	-	TGTGCCAGTACAGGTGGGCTACGTGACACAGATACGCAGTATTTT	CASTGGLRDTDTQYF
-	TRBV19	TRBJ2-2	-	TGTGCCAGTAGCCCCCGCGGGGTGGAGTTTGGGGAGCTGTTTTTT	CASSPRGVEFGELFF
-	TRBV7-8	TRBJ2-7	-	TGTGCCAGCAGCCCTCTAGCGCAGAGCTCCTACGAGCAGTACTTC	CASSPLAQSSYEQYF
-	TRBV2	TRBJ1-2	-	TGTGCCAGCAGTGAAATGCCAGGGGACTATGGCTACACCTTC	CASSEMPGDYGYTF
-	TRBV4-1	TRBJ1-1	-	TGCGCCAGCACCAACAGGCCATCCCTCATGAACACTGAAGCTTTCTTT	CASTNRPSLMNTEAFF
-	TRBV10-3	TRBJ1-2	-	TGTGCCATCAGTTATGACAGAGCCCCCTATGGCTACACCTTC	CAISYDRAPYGYTF
-	TRBV4-2	TRBJ1-2	-	TGTGCCAGCAGCCTCCAATCTTACTCGGGCAGGGTTAACTATGGCTACACCTTC	CASSLQSYSGRVNYGYTF
TRBD2	TRBV18	TRBJ2-1	few	TGTGCCAGCTCACCAGGGGTACTAGCGGGGGGTGAGCAGTTCTTC	CASSPGVLAGGEQFF
TRBD1	TRBV19	TRBJ1-2	once	TGTGCCAGTAGTATTTCGGACAGGGGGAACTCTAACTATGGCTACACCTTC	CASSISDRGNSNYGYTF
-	TRBV5-4	TRBJ2-5	-	TGTGCCAGCAGCTTGGACGCAGGGGAGACCCAGTACTTC	CASSLDAGETQYF
-	TRBV7-2	TRBJ2-1	few	TGTGCCAGCAGCCCCGGTAGGAGGAACTCCTACAATGAGCAGTTCTTC	CASSPGRRNSYNEQFF
-	TRBV19	TRBJ1-2	-	TGTGCCAGTAGTTCAGGGACATCTAACTATGGCTACACCTTC	CASSSGTSNYGYTF
TRBD2	TRBV4-3	TRBJ2-3	-	TGCGCCAGCAGCCAAGCCTGGACTAGCGGGAGGGGGAATGCAATAAATACGCAGTATTTT	CASSQAWTSGRGNAINTQYF
TRBD1	TRBV10-3	TRBJ2-1	once	TGTGCCATCAGTACCGAGGGTACAGGGGGCCGTGATGAGCAGTTCTTC	CAISTEGTGGRDEQFF
-	TRBV27	TRBJ2-1	-	TGTGCCAGCCTTTCCTACAATGAGCAGTTCTTC	CASLSYNEQFF
-	TRBV27	TRBJ1-4	-	TGTGCCAGCAGTTTAACGCCCGGGAGCGCCAATGAAAAACTGTTTTTT	CASSLTPGSANEKLFF
-	TRBV7-2	TRBJ2-3	-	TGTGCCAGCAGACCCGGACAGAGGTTCACAGATACGCAGTATTTT	CASRPGQRFTDTQYF
-	TRBV9	TRBJ2-5	-	TGTGCCAGCAGCGTAGCTGCCGCGCTCCAAGAGACCCAGTACTTC	CASSVAAALQETQYF